Listed here is a single TCR beta chain. Only in-frame clones appear in the TCRdb table, and some are missing; sequencing was by immunoSEQ multiplex PCR. The sample has approximately 320,000 clones, under 80% seen once; the top ten hold about 9.3%. This sample was included in a study of shared clonotypes between healthy human individuals. This CDR3 contains 12 residues. From germline, CDR1 is SGDLS and CDR2 YYNGEE. V lost 3 bases and J lost 15; bases outside the gene matches: 9. This chain links TRBV9 with TRBJ2-1; 7 nucleotides agree with TRBD2. This clonotype was obtained from a man aged 25-45 years in good health. The sequencing input was memory CD4+ T cells sorted from blood. Subset: CD45RA-negative fraction. The CDR3 DNA is TGTGCCAGCAGCGGACTAGCTCCCCCTATGTTCTTC. This translates into CASSGLAPPMFF. The full variable domain, rest sourced from reference TRBV9 and TRBJ2-1, is DSGVTQTPKHLITATGQRVTLRCSPRSGDLSVYWYQQSLDQGLQFLIQYYNGEERAKGNILERFSAQQFPDLHSELNLSSLELGDSALYFCASSGLAPPMFFGPGTRLTVL.